The rows below give T cell receptor beta chains drawn from one sample of a study of CD8 T cells in Susac syndrome. TCRdb analysed the immunoSEQ multiplex PCR reads with MiXCR anew, one entry per CDR3 protein. The data show fewer than 65,000 distinct CDR3 sequences, roughly 92% seen once. The sample consisted of CD8+ T cells from PBMCs. The source is a human donor in good health. The CDR3 runs from the conserved cysteine through the conserved F or W. Fields, in order: CDR3 protein, CDR3 DNA, V gene, D gene, J gene, clone size. A D gene is named only where the DNA matches it firmly. Rows give clone size only sometimes, using once, few, many, or a class for an expanded clone.

CASSEGQGADYGYTF | TGTGCCAGCAGCGAAGGACAGGGGGCGGACTATGGCTACACCTTC | TRBV4-2 | TRBD1 | TRBJ1-2 | -
CASSSAGLGTEAFF | TGTGCCAGCAGTTCAGCAGGGTTGGGCACTGAAGCTTTCTTT | TRBV3-1 | - | TRBJ1-1 | -
CAWSSSSNEQFF | TGTGCCTGGAGTTCGAGTAGCAATGAGCAGTTCTTC | TRBV30 | - | TRBJ2-1 | -
CASSLDHSYEQYF | TGTGCCAGCAGTCTAGACCACTCCTACGAGCAGTACTTC | TRBV27 | - | TRBJ2-7 | -
CASSLEGQGQETQYF | TGTGCCAGCAGCTTAGAAGGGCAGGGACAAGAGACCCAGTACTTC | TRBV7-6 | - | TRBJ2-5 | -
CASRSSGGAGETQYF | TGTGCCAGCAGATCAAGCGGGGGGGCGGGGGAGACCCAGTACTTC | TRBV12-3/TRBV12-4 | TRBD2 | TRBJ2-5 | -
CASSQEGRAQYF | TGTGCCAGCAGCCAAGAGGGTAGGGCCCAGTACTTC | TRBV14 | - | TRBJ2-5 | -
CASSDLGQETQYF | TGTGCCAGCAGTGACCTAGGCCAAGAGACCCAGTACTTC | TRBV12-3/TRBV12-4 | - | TRBJ2-5 | -
CSVGPQGSRDTQYF | TGCAGCGTTGGACCCCAGGGGTCGAGAGATACGCAGTATTTT | TRBV29-1 | - | TRBJ2-3 | -
CASSFTQGDTQYF | TGTGCCAGCAGCTTCACCCAGGGTGATACGCAGTATTTT | TRBV5-6 | - | TRBJ2-3 | -
CASSSNTRLSGYTF | TGTGCCAGCAGCTCAAACACCCGGTTGTCCGGCTACACCTTC | TRBV7-9 | - | TRBJ1-2 | -
CASSLGPGGQSYGYTF | TGTGCCAGCAGCTTAGGCCCAGGGGGACAATCCTATGGCTACACCTTC | TRBV13 | TRBD1 | TRBJ1-2 | -
CASSHRGGEQFF | TGTGCCAGCAGCCATAGAGGGGGGGAGCAGTTCTTC | TRBV7-2 | - | TRBJ2-1 | once
CASSEASGQIYEQYF | TGTGCCAGCAGTGAAGCTTCGGGACAAATCTACGAGCAGTACTTC | TRBV6-1 | - | TRBJ2-7 | -
CASSSPGQGINEQFF | TGCGCCAGCAGCTCGCCGGGACAGGGAATCAATGAGCAGTTCTTC | TRBV5-1 | TRBD1 | TRBJ2-1 | -
CASSLTGTEAFF | TGTGCCAGCAGCTTAACAGGCACTGAAGCTTTCTTT | TRBV7-9 | - | TRBJ1-1 | -
CASSYANHYGYTF | TGTGCCAGCAGTTACGCAAATCACTATGGCTACACCTTC | TRBV27 | - | TRBJ1-2 | -
CASSPTDNEQFF | TGTGCCAGCAGCCCAACAGATAATGAGCAGTTCTTC | TRBV9 | - | TRBJ2-1 | -
CASSYVTVQNTEAFF | TGTGCCAGCAGTTACGTGACGGTCCAAAACACTGAAGCTTTCTTT | TRBV6-6 | - | TRBJ1-1 | -
CASSYCRTGGHSTSSYNEQFF | TGTGCCAGCAGTTACTGCCGGACAGGGGGCCATTCGACCAGCTCCTACAATGAGCAGTTCTTC | TRBV6-5 | TRBD1 | TRBJ2-1 | -
CASSLESGGAQQYF | TGTGCCAGCAGCTTAGAAAGCGGGGGGGCTCAGCAGTACTTC | TRBV13 | TRBD2 | TRBJ2-7 | -
CASSEAMLGQGARNEQFF | TGTGCCAGCAGTGAAGCCATGTTGGGACAGGGGGCGCGTAATGAGCAGTTCTTC | TRBV2 | TRBD1 | TRBJ2-1 | -
CASSLGDRAPDYGYTF | TGCGCCAGCAGCTTGGGGGACAGGGCGCCGGACTATGGCTACACCTTC | TRBV5-1 | TRBD1 | TRBJ1-2 | -
CSALNPGLAGGPGETQYF | TGCAGTGCTCTAAACCCGGGACTAGCGGGGGGGCCCGGAGAGACCCAGTACTTC | TRBV20-1 | TRBD2 | TRBJ2-5 | once
CATEGRGASDTQYF | TGTGCCACCGAGGGGCGGGGGGCATCAGATACGCAGTATTTT | TRBV15 | TRBD2 | TRBJ2-3 | -
CASSPDLGVDPGNTEAFF | TGTGCCAGCAGCCCAGATTTAGGAGTAGATCCCGGTAACACTGAAGCTTTCTTT | TRBV14 | - | TRBJ1-1 | -
CASSHKNQPQHF | TGTGCCAGCAGCCACAAGAATCAGCCCCAGCATTTT | TRBV12-3/TRBV12-4 | - | TRBJ1-5 | -
CSTTNYRDRGYEQYF | TGCAGTACTACCAACTACCGGGACAGGGGCTACGAGCAGTACTTC | TRBV20-1 | TRBD1 | TRBJ2-7 | -
CSVAGQGGNEQFF | TGCAGCGTTGCGGGACAGGGCGGGAATGAGCAGTTCTTC | TRBV29-1 | TRBD1 | TRBJ2-1 | -
CASSYNTGELFF | TGTGCCAGCAGTTATAACACCGGGGAGCTGTTTTTT | TRBV6-5 | - | TRBJ2-2 | once
CASRDGRGYTF | TGTGCCAGCAGAGATGGTCGTGGCTACACCTTC | TRBV6-1 | - | TRBJ1-2 | -
CASSYSVGSIWGTEAFF | TGTGCCAGCAGTTACTCTGTAGGGTCCATCTGGGGCACTGAAGCTTTCTTT | TRBV6-5 | - | TRBJ1-1 | -
CASATGTYEQYF | TGTGCCAGCGCCACAGGGACCTACGAGCAGTACTTC | TRBV13 | - | TRBJ2-7 | -
CASLGIRDTEAFF | TGTGCCAGCCTGGGGATTCGGGACACTGAAGCTTTCTTT | TRBV6-1 | - | TRBJ1-1 | -
CASLGTGGSEEQFF | TGTGCCAGCCTCGGGACAGGGGGGTCCGAAGAGCAGTTCTTC | TRBV2 | TRBD1 | TRBJ2-1 | once
CASSPPDRIVGGYTF | TGTGCCAGCAGTCCCCCGGACAGAATCGTAGGTGGCTACACCTTC | TRBV12-3/TRBV12-4 | - | TRBJ1-2 | -
CASSVRDGYNEQFF | TGTGCCAGCAGCGTACGGGACGGCTACAATGAGCAGTTCTTC | TRBV9 | - | TRBJ2-1 | once
CASSPPRKPIYEQYF | TGTGCCAGCAGCCCGCCCCGGAAACCTATCTACGAGCAGTACTTC | TRBV7-9 | - | TRBJ2-7 | -
CASSYSAFSPDTQYF | TGTGCCAGCAGTTACTCAGCCTTTTCCCCAGATACGCAGTATTTT | TRBV6-5 | - | TRBJ2-3 | -
CASSLPAGTSGANVLTF | TGTGCCAGCAGCTTACCGGCAGGGACCTCTGGGGCCAACGTCCTGACTTTC | TRBV7-9 | - | TRBJ2-6 | -
CASSLARGLEQYF | TGTGCCAGCAGTTTGGCCAGGGGGCTCGAGCAGTACTTC | TRBV27 | TRBD1 | TRBJ2-7 | -
CALLQGGFEQYF | TGTGCCTTGCTTCAGGGAGGGTTCGAGCAGTACTTC | TRBV30 | TRBD2 | TRBJ2-7 | -
CASSVGGRGVYEQYF | TGTGCCAGCAGCGTAGGGGGCAGGGGAGTCTACGAGCAGTACTTC | TRBV9 | - | TRBJ2-7 | -